These 18 T cell receptor beta chains originate from one sample sequenced in a study of monozygotic twins with cystic fibrosis. The protocol was immunoSEQ multiplex PCR, while the TCRdb copy is restricted to in-frame clones and leaves out a portion. The table shows tens of thousands of clones, with around 90% occurring only once. Sequenced sample: blood. All receptors come from a boy aged 2 to 10 with cystic fibrosis.

The V call is TRBV5-4, the J call TRBJ1-5; D not certain. CDR3 size: 12 residues. Germline CDR1 SGHNT, CDR2 YYREEE (reference sequence). V was cut by 4 bases and J by 3 bases, with 5 bases left in between. The chain's CDR3 is CASSRDNQPQHF. In nucleotides, the CDR3 is TGTGCCAGCAGCCGGGACAATCAGCCCCAGCATTTT.

This clone was found a few times. This sequence joins TRBV27 and TRBJ1-6; possible D gene TRBD1, 5 bases. This CDR3 region has 13 residues. Trimming removed 5 bases at V and 14 bases at J, with 16 bases between. The germline V gene has CDR1 MNHEY and CDR2 SMNVEV (reference sequence). CDR3 DNA: TGTGCCAGCAGTCCGCCTCGAGGGGTCACCCTCCACTTT. Protein product: CASSPPRGVTLHF.

The V call is TRBV19, the J call TRBJ2-7, with D possibly being TRBD1 (6 bases). V was clipped by 1 base and J by 2 bases, with 12 bases between them. Germline V gene data show CDR1 as LNHDA and CDR2 as SQIVND (reference sequence). The CDR3 has 15 amino acids. The CDR3 here is CASSIGYRVAYEQYF. DNA for the CDR3: TGTGCCAGTAGTATAGGATACAGGGTAGCCTACGAGCAGTACTTC.

This clone showed up just a few times. V and J are TRBV5-6 and TRBJ1-5; a possible D gene is TRBD1 (5 bases). The CDR3 spans 14 residues. Germline V gene data show CDR1 as SGHDT and CDR2 as YYEEEE. Trimming pared 3 bases from V and 5 bases from J, leaving 12 bases between. This CDR3 reads CASSSGLGDQPQHF. The CDR3 DNA reads TGTGCCAGCAGCTCAGGGTTGGGCGATCAGCCCCAGCATTTT.

The chain carries TRBV20-1 and TRBJ2-3; D unclear. V was trimmed by 8 bases and J by 6 bases, leaving 9 bases between them. The CDR3 has 10 amino acids. Germline V lookup: CDR1 DFQATT, CDR2 SNEGSKA (reference sequence). CDR3 bases: TGCAGTTCCTACCAGGATACGCAGTATTTT. Protein: CSSYQDTQYF.

The CDR3 region is CASSSRTGAGNTIYF. CDR3 in DNA: TGTGCCAGCAGCAGCCGGACAGGGGCAGGAAACACCATATATTTT. This chain uses TRBV7-2 with TRBJ1-3; TRBD1 matches 9 bases. J was trimmed by 4 bases and V by 5 bases; bases with no gene match: 6. Germline values: CDR1 SGHTA, CDR2 FQGNSA. This CDR3 is 15 amino acids long. The full variable domain, in which reference TRBV7-2 and TRBJ1-3 provide the parts outside the CDR3, is GAGVSQSPSNKVTEKGKDVELRCDPISGHTALYWYRQSLGQGLEFLIYFQGNSAPDKSGLPSDRFSAERTGGSVSTLTIQRTQQEDSAVYLCASSSRTGAGNTIYFGEGSWLTVV.

The chain joins TRBV5-4 to TRBJ2-7; 7 positions match TRBD2. V was pared by 2 bases and J by 5 bases, with 7 bases of the junction left unmatched. The CDR3 totals 14 residues. The V gene's germline CDR1 is SGHNT and CDR2 YYREEE (reference sequence). CDR3 amino acids: CASSLSGGSDEQYF. In DNA, the CDR3 is TGTGCCAGCAGCTTATCCGGGGGGTCGGACGAGCAGTACTTC.

This rearrangement joins TRBV5-1 to TRBJ2-7; no clear D gene. This CDR3 comprises 12 residues. Trimming left V 7 bases short and J 6 bases short, with 14 bases between. Per the germline V gene, CDR1 is SGHRS and CDR2 is YFSETQ. The CDR3 DNA reads as TGCGCCAGCGCCGCCTCCGATACCGAGCAGTACTTC. Protein sequence: CASAASDTEQYF.

This clone appeared a single time. The chain carries TRBV10-3 and TRBJ1-2; D remains ambiguous. Trimming took 7 bases from V and 2 from J, leaving 20 bases between them. CDR1 and CDR2 from the germline V gene are ENHRY and SYGVKD. This CDR3 region has 16 residues. CDR3 amino acids: CAITPGPQRRNYGYTF. DNA for the CDR3: TGTGCCATCACCCCGGGTCCCCAGCGTAGGAACTATGGCTACACCTTC.

The rearrangement joins TRBV7-9 to TRBJ2-2, with D unresolved. The ends were cut back, 3 bases at V and 0 bases at J, with 2 bases in the middle. This CDR3 comprises 13 residues. Per germline, CDR1 SEHNR and CDR2 FQNEAQ (reference sequence). CDR3 in DNA: TGTGCCAGCAGCTTTCCGAACACCGGGGAGCTGTTTTTT. Protein product: CASSFPNTGELFF.

J is TRBJ2-1 and V is TRBV19, with TRBD1 matching 7 bases. Trimming at V came to 5 bases and at J to 3 bases, leaving 4 bases not matched to a gene. The CDR3 contains 14 residues. Germline lookup yields CDR1 LNHDA and CDR2 SQIVND (reference sequence). The CDR3 protein is CASSPGTVYNEQFF. CDR3 DNA: TGTGCCAGTAGTCCCGGGACAGTCTACAATGAGCAGTTCTTC.

The V and J genes are TRBV4-2 and TRBJ2-1; the D call may be TRBD1 or TRBD2 (5 bases each). This CDR3 spans 16 amino acids. Trimming cost V 5 bases and J 1 base, with 15 bases left between them. Germline CDR1 and CDR2: LGHNA and YNFKEQ. This CDR3 reads CASSRLGDASYNEQFF. CDR3 DNA: TGTGCCAGCAGCAGGTTGGGGGACGCGTCCTACAATGAGCAGTTCTTC.

The rearrangement joins TRBV5-4 to TRBJ2-1; D is uncertain. Trimming took 2 bases from V and 1 from J, leaving 10 bases between them. The CDR3 is made up of 15 amino acids. Germline CDR1 is SGHNT and CDR2 is YYREEE (reference sequence). DNA for the CDR3: TGTGCCAGCAGCTTAGTACCCTTATCCTACAATGAGCAGTTCTTC. The encoded protein is CASSLVPLSYNEQFF.

The V gene is TRBV12-5, the J gene TRBJ1-5; D gene unclear. Germline-derived CDR1 and CDR2 are LGHNT and FRNRAP. With 1 base removed from V and 1 base from J, the gap between germline ends came to 8 bases. The CDR3 runs 15 residues. Here the CDR3 reads CASGLGGGSNQPQHF. The CDR3 nucleotides read TGTGCTAGTGGTTTGGGGGGAGGAAGCAATCAGCCCCAGCATTTT. Combining the CDR3 with reference TRBV12-5 and TRBJ1-5 gives the whole variable domain DARVTQTPRHKVTEMGQEVTMRCQPILGHNTVFWYRQTMMQGLELLAYFRNRAPLDDSGMPKDRFSAEMPDATLATLKIQPSEPRDSAVYFCASGLGGGSNQPQHFGDGTRLSIL.

This chain joins TRBV9 and TRBJ2-1; possibly TRBD1 or TRBD2 for D (6 bases each). Trimming removed 2 bases at V and 5 bases at J, with 14 bases between. The V gene's germline CDR1 is SGDLS and CDR2 YYNGEE. The CDR3 loop spans 15 amino acids. CDR3: CASSVGGGEHNEQFF. CDR3 nucleotides: TGTGCCAGCAGCGTGGGGGGCGGCGAACACAATGAGCAGTTCTTC.

This clone was picked up one time. Distinct nucleotide sequences in the sample also encode this CDR3. The gene calls are TRBV20-1 and TRBJ1-2; maybe TRBD1 (6 bases). This CDR3 has 11 residues. From germline, CDR1 is DFQATT and CDR2 SNEGSKA (reference sequence). Trimming cost V 4 bases and J 5 bases, with 8 bases left between them. In nucleotides, the CDR3 is TGCAGTGCTACGGACAGTTATGGCTACACCTTC. Translation gives CSATDSYGYTF.

This sequence joins TRBV6-5 and TRBJ1-2; D uncertain. This CDR3 has 12 amino acids. The V and J ends lost 2 bases and 9 bases respectively, with 10 bases between them. Looked up from germline, CDR1 is MNHEY and CDR2 is SVGAGI. The CDR3 sequence is CASSYLGGSYTF. The CDR3 bases are TGTGCCAGCAGTTACCTCGGTGGCAGCTACACCTTC.

V gene TRBV5-1 combines with J gene TRBJ2-7, with D possibly TRBD2 on 5 matching bases. There are 14 residues in the CDR3. The V and J ends lost 0 bases and 9 bases respectively, with 16 bases between them. Germline-derived CDR1 and CDR2 are SGHRS and YFSETQ. CDR3 residues: CASSLGEGRGRQYF. The CDR3 DNA is TGCGCCAGCAGCTTGGGCGAGGGCCGCGGCAGGCAGTACTTC.